The 30 T cell receptor beta chains below come from one sample, sequenced in a study of spatial heterogeneity in lung cancer. TCRdb redid the calling of the 5' RACE reads with MiXCR, one entry per CDR3 protein. The sample has just under 95,000 distinct CDR3 sequences; roughly 12% are singletons. As to time point: sample taken at primary tumor resection. The input material, whole RNA from tumor, nontumor lung or frozen PBMC, was sequenced unsorted. Material: PBMCs, obtained at surgery. The receptors were gathered from a male donor with early-stage non-small cell lung cancer.

The rearrangement links TRBV6-5 to TRBJ1-1; the D is unclear. The CDR3 extends over 14 amino acids. Germline assignment: CDR1 MNHEY and CDR2 SVGAGI. V was trimmed by 6 bases and J by 3 bases, leaving 14 bases between them. The CDR3 bases are TGTGCCAGCAGCCTAACGTTTCGGGACACTGAAGCTTTCTTT. This codes for CASSLTFRDTEAFF.

This clonotype came up a few times. The chain is built from TRBV6-5 and TRBJ2-7, with a possible D match to TRBD1 (6 bases). This CDR3 contains 13 residues. CDR1 and CDR2 from the germline V gene are MNHEY and SVGAGI. The V gene lost 6 bases and the J gene lost 2 bases, with 11 bases spanning the gap. CDR3 nucleotide sequence: TGTGCCAGCAGCCGGGACAACACCTACGAGCAGTACTTC. This gives the protein CASSRDNTYEQYF.

This rearrangement joins TRBV6-5 to TRBJ2-3; D possibly uses TRBD1 or TRBD2 (7 bases each). V lost 0 bases and J 12 bases, leaving 19 bases between the germline ends. The length of the CDR3 is 15 residues. Germline CDR1 MNHEY, CDR2 SVGAGI. Here the CDR3 reads CASSYSKPGGTVQYF. The CDR3 region has the DNA TGTGCCAGCAGTTACTCGAAGCCCGGGGGGACAGTACAGTATTTT.

This clonotype was observed many times. J is TRBJ2-7 and V is TRBV5-6; 8 bases match TRBD1. CDR3 size: 13 residues. CDR1 is SGHDT and CDR2 is YYEEEE in the germline V gene. Trimming cost V 4 bases and J 5 bases; bases outside gene matches: 5. In DNA form, the CDR3 reads TGTGCCAGCAGCCCGGTGACAGGGGACGAGCAGTACTTC. Residues: CASSPVTGDEQYF.

The chain combines TRBV7-9 with TRBJ2-5; D tentatively reads TRBD1 or TRBD2 (5 bases each). The CDR3 loop spans 13 amino acids. The germline V and J ends were trimmed by 5 bases and 7 bases, with 14 bases remaining between them. CDR1 SEHNR and CDR2 FQNEAQ come from the germline V gene (reference sequence). CDR3 residues: CASSKGPVVTQYF. In nucleotides, the CDR3 is TGTGCCAGCAGCAAGGGACCAGTGGTGACCCAGTACTTC.

This clonotype was detected a few times. The chain combines TRBV5-1 with TRBJ1-2; D is uncertain. This CDR3 spans 13 amino acids. V was cut by 0 bases and J by 8 bases, with 11 bases left in between. Per the germline V gene, CDR1 is SGHRS and CDR2 is YFSETQ. CDR3 nucleotide sequence: TGCGCCAGCAGCTTGGCTAGCAGCGAGGGCTACACCTTC. Translation: CASSLASSEGYTF. The full variable domain, its missing parts supplied by reference TRBV5-1 and TRBJ1-2, is KAGVTQTPRYLIKTRGQQVTLSCSPISGHRSVSWYQQTPGQGLQFLFEYFSETQRNKGNFPGRFSGRQFSNSRSEMNVSTLELGDSALYLCASSLASSEGYTFGSGTRLTVV.

The chain links TRBV2 to TRBJ2-1; 9 nucleotides line up with TRBD1. Germline V gives CDR1 SNHLY, CDR2 FYNNEI. The CDR3 totals 13 residues. V gave up 6 bases and J gave up 5 bases; unmatched junction bases: 2. CDR3 in DNA: TGTGCCAGCAGACGGGACAGGGACAATGAGCAGTTCTTC. Its translation: CASRRDRDNEQFF.

The chain uses TRBV28 and TRBJ2-3; possibly TRBD1 for D (6 bases). The CDR3 runs to 16 residues. Germline values: CDR1 MDHEN, CDR2 SYDVKM. V lost 5 bases and J lost 5, with 20 bases in between. The CDR3 DNA follows: TGTGCCAGCAGTCCAAATGGGGGCGAAGATGAAGATACGCAGTATTTT. This encodes CASSPNGGEDEDTQYF.

The chain employs TRBV4-3 and TRBJ2-7; 12 positions match TRBD2. The CDR3 contains 17 residues. V was pared by 0 bases and J by 4 bases, with 7 bases of the junction left unmatched. Germline V gene data show CDR1 as LGHNA and CDR2 as YSLEER. The CDR3 spells CASSQDVLAGGFYEQYF. The CDR3 coding sequence is TGCGCCAGCAGCCAAGACGTACTAGCGGGAGGCTTTTACGAGCAGTACTTC.

The J gene is TRBJ1-6, the V gene TRBV5-1; D is unresolved. The V gene's germline CDR1 is SGHRS and CDR2 YFSETQ. The CDR3 sequence is 15 residues long. Trimming shortened V by 0 bases and J by 7 bases, and 11 bases separated the two germline ends. The CDR3 reads CASSLEGRQNSPLHF. The CDR3 nucleotides are TGCGCCAGCAGCTTGGAAGGGCGGCAGAATTCACCCCTCCACTTT.

The chain carries TRBV7-2 and TRBJ2-1; TRBD2 matches 10 bases. This CDR3 contains 14 residues. V lost 5 bases, J lost 5 bases, and 3 bases stayed unmatched. CDR1 SGHTA and CDR2 FQGNSA come from the germline V gene. CDR3 amino acids: CASSLGLANNEQFF. Here the CDR3 DNA reads TGTGCCAGCAGCCTGGGACTAGCGAACAATGAGCAGTTCTTC.

This clonotype was counted at least ten times. V is TRBV7-2 and J is TRBJ2-1, with unresolved D. The CDR3 contains 13 residues. Trimming removed 4 bases at V and 8 bases at J, with 12 bases between. Germline V gene lookup returns CDR1 SGHTA and CDR2 FQGNSA. The CDR3, as DNA: TGTGCCAGCAGCTGGGTCTCGTTAGATGAGCAGTTCTTC. This codes for CASSWVSLDEQFF.

The V call is TRBV19, the J call TRBJ1-4, with TRBD1 as a possible D gene (6 bases). The CDR3 has 14 amino acids. V gave up 3 bases and J gave up 6 bases, with 11 bases separating them. In germline, CDR1 is LNHDA, CDR2 SQIVND (reference sequence). The CDR3 here is CASSISGDDEKLFF. The CDR3 DNA follows: TGTGCCAGTAGTATTTCAGGGGATGATGAAAAACTGTTTTTT.

This clonotype occurred a few times. The gene calls are TRBV11-1 and TRBJ2-5; 7 bases fit TRBD1. The CDR3 has 14 amino acids. Germline CDR1 and CDR2: SGHAT and FQDESV (reference sequence). V trimming: 5 bases; J trimming: 5 bases; junction bases outside the gene matches: 8. CDR3 residues: CASSPRQGGETQYF. The CDR3 DNA follows: TGTGCCAGCAGCCCCCGACAGGGCGGGGAGACCCAGTACTTC.

There are many counts of this clonotype. This rearrangement joins TRBV20-1 to TRBJ2-7, with D perhaps matching TRBD2 (5 bases). The V end was cut by 3 bases, the J end by 5 bases, with 11 bases between. The V gene's germline CDR1 is DFQATT and CDR2 SNEGSKA (reference sequence). The CDR3 is made up of 12 amino acids. CDR3 residues: CSASEGRNEQYF. Written as DNA, the CDR3 is TGCAGTGCTAGTGAGGGTAGGAACGAGCAGTACTTC.

This chain joins TRBV7-2 and TRBJ2-2; the D gene could be TRBD1 or TRBD2 (5 bases each). V lost 8 bases and J lost 0, with 13 bases in between. CDR1 is SGHTA and CDR2 is FQGNSA in the germline V gene. The CDR3 spans 15 residues. CDR3 in DNA: TGTGCCAGCGCAGGGAGCCCCTCGAACACCGGGGAGCTGTTTTTT. It specifies CASAGSPSNTGELFF.

The rearrangement links TRBV5-4 to TRBJ2-1; D unclear. V lost 2 bases to trimming and J lost 0 bases, with 12 bases between them. Germline V lookup: CDR1 SGHNT, CDR2 YYREEE (reference sequence). The CDR3 runs 16 residues. The CDR3 sequence is CASSLYRASSYNEQFF. The CDR3 nucleotides are TGTGCCAGCAGCTTATACCGGGCTAGCTCCTACAATGAGCAGTTCTTC.

This chain connects TRBV5-1 to TRBJ2-1; 7 bases align to TRBD2. CDR1 is SGHRS and CDR2 is YFSETQ in the germline V gene. CDR3 length: 15 residues. J was trimmed by 7 bases and V by 0 bases; bases with no gene match: 7. The DNA of the CDR3 is TGCGCCAGCAGCTTGGAGGCGGGAGTAGCTAATGAGCAGTTCTTC. Amino acids: CASSLEAGVANEQFF.

In this sample, this clonotype turned up a few times. Here the CDR3 DNA reads TGTGCCAGCAGAACAACAGGGTTACGTCAGCCCCAGCATTTT. Translated: CASRTTGLRQPQHF. V is TRBV6-2 or TRBV6-3 and J is TRBJ1-5, with TRBD1 as a possible D gene (6 bases). Trimming removed 6 bases from V and 6 bases from J, with 15 bases in between. The CDR3 is 14 residues long. Per the germline V gene, CDR1 is MNHEY and CDR2 is SVGEGT.

The J gene is TRBJ2-3, the V gene TRBV6-5; 9 positions agree with TRBD1. Germline V gives CDR1 MNHEY, CDR2 SVGAGI. The J segment lost 1 base and the V segment lost 6 bases, leaving 2 bases of the junction unmatched. The CDR3 extends over 14 amino acids. The CDR3 region has the DNA TGTGCCAGCAGACAGGGGGCTGGCACAGATACGCAGTATTTT. Its protein product is CASRQGAGTDTQYF.

This clonotype has a handful of counts. The CDR3 DNA is TGTGCCAGCAGTCCCTTGGCGGGAGGTCAAGAGACCCAGTACTTC. Translation gives CASSPLAGGQETQYF. This chain connects TRBV12-3 or TRBV12-4 to TRBJ2-5, with 8 bases lining up with TRBD2. Trimming cost V 5 bases and J 2 bases; bases outside gene matches: 7. The CDR3 consists of 15 residues.

This clonotype was seen more than once but under ten times. The V gene is TRBV2, the J gene TRBJ2-4; 12 nucleotides line up with TRBD2. The V gene's germline CDR1 is SNHLY and CDR2 FYNNEI. CDR3 length: 15 amino acids. V lost 6 bases, J lost 8 bases, and 8 bases stayed unmatched. CDR3 loop: CASSLRLAGVYIQYF. DNA for the CDR3: TGTGCCAGCAGCCTACGACTAGCGGGAGTTTACATTCAGTACTTC.

This chain joins TRBV6-6 and TRBJ1-2; TRBD1 matches at 9 bases. The CDR3 length is 14 residues. The germline gives CDR1 MNHNY, CDR2 SVGAGI (reference sequence). V lost 5 bases and J lost 2; bases outside the gene matches: 3. In DNA form, the CDR3 reads TGTGCCAGCAGTCACGACAGGGGGAACTATGGCTACACCTTC. Amino acids: CASSHDRGNYGYTF.

This clonotype has a handful of counts. V and J are TRBV7-8 and TRBJ1-3; D unresolved. The CDR3 loop spans 16 amino acids. Trimming left V 3 bases short and J 0 bases short, with 12 bases between. Germline V gene lookup returns CDR1 SGHVS and CDR2 FQNEAQ. In DNA form, the CDR3 reads TGTGCCAGCAGCTTTAACGCGCCCAACTCTGGAAACACCATATATTTT. Its protein product is CASSFNAPNSGNTIYF.

This clonotype was counted only a few times. The V and J genes are TRBV10-3 and TRBJ1-1; D not certain. Trimming removed 7 bases at V and 6 bases at J, with 15 bases between. Germline V CDR1 and CDR2: ENHRY, SYGVKD. There are 13 residues in the CDR3. Here the CDR3 DNA reads TGTGCCATCATGGATAGCGGAACCCCTGAAGCTTTCTTT. It translates to CAIMDSGTPEAFF.

This clonotype has a count of ten or more. J is TRBJ1-1 and V is TRBV7-9; tentatively, D is TRBD1 (5 bases). Deletions cut 5 bases from V and 0 bases from J, with 7 bases between. Per the germline V gene, CDR1 is SEHNR and CDR2 is FQNEAQ (reference sequence). There are 13 residues in the CDR3. The CDR3 bases are TGTGCCAGCAGCGTGGACATGAACACTGAAGCTTTCTTT. Translation gives CASSVDMNTEAFF.

In this sample, this clonotype turned up a few times. The V and J genes are TRBV11-3 and TRBJ2-7; D remains unclear. The CDR3 loop spans 14 amino acids. CDR1 is SGHNT, CDR2 YENEEA, per germline. The germline V and J ends were trimmed by 5 bases and 5 bases, with 16 bases remaining between them. The CDR3 nucleotides read TGTGCCAGCAGCCTCCGACACGACGTTAACGAGCAGTACTTC. Translating it yields CASSLRHDVNEQYF.

This clonotype came up a few times. This rearrangement joins TRBV28 to TRBJ2-7; no clear D. V lost 0 bases, J lost 7 bases, and 13 bases lay in between. This CDR3 region has 14 residues. CDR1 MDHEN and CDR2 SYDVKM come from the germline V gene. The CDR3 DNA sequence: TGTGCCAGCAGTTTATGGACCCACCCTGGGGAGCAGTACTTC. Amino acids: CASSLWTHPGEQYF. The variable domain in full, completed from reference TRBV28 and TRBJ2-7, reads DVKVTQSSRYLVKRTGEKVFLECVQDMDHENMFWYRQDPGLGLRLIYFSYDVKMKEKGDIPEGYSVSREKKERFSLILESASTNQTSMYLCASSLWTHPGEQYFGPGTRLTVT.

V is TRBV5-4 and J is TRBJ1-3; TRBD1 matches 7 bases. CDR1 SGHNT and CDR2 YYREEE come from the germline V gene (reference sequence). V was clipped by 2 bases and J by 0 bases; unmatched bases: 8. The CDR3 contains 17 residues. The DNA of the CDR3 is TGTGCCAGCAGCTTTCGACGGACAGGACCCTCTGGAAACACCATATATTTT. Protein product: CASSFRRTGPSGNTIYF.

The genes are TRBV15 and TRBJ2-4; D not certain. The germline V and J ends were trimmed by 1 base and 0 bases, with 19 bases remaining between them. The CDR3 loop spans 19 amino acids. The germline gives CDR1 LNHNV, CDR2 YYDKDF (reference sequence). The CDR3 DNA reads as TGTGCCACCAGCAGAGTGGGGTCGAAGATTCCACAAGCCAAAAACATTCAGTACTTC. It yields the protein CATSRVGSKIPQAKNIQYF.